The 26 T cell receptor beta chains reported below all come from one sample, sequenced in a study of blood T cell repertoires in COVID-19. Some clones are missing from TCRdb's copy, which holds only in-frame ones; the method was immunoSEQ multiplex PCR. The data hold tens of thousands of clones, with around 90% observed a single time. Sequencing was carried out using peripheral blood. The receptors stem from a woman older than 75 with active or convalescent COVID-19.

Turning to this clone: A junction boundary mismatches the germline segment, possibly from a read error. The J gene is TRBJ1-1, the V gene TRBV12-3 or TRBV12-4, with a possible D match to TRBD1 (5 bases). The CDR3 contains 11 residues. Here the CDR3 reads CASSLGGQQTF. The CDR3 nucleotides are TGTGCCAGCAGTTTAGGGGGCCAACAAACCTTT.

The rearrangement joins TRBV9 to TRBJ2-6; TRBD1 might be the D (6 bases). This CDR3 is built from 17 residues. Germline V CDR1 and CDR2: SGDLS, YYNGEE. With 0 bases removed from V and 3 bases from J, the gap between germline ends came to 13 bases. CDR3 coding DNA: TGTGCCAGCAGCGTAGCCGGACAGTTAGTTGGGGCCAACGTCCTGACTTTC. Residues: CASSVAGQLVGANVLTF.

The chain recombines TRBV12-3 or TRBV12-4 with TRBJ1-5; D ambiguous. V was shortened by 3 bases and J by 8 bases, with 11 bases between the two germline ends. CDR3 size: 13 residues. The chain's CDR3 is CASSLPTAEPQHF. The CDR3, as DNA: TGTGCCAGCAGTTTGCCCACGGCGGAGCCCCAGCATTTT.

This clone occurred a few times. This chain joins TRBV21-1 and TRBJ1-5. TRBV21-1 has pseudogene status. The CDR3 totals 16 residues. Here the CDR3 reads CASSQGAGDVGQPQHF. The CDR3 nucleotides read TGTGCCAGCAGCCAAGGCGCGGGGGACGTGGGTCAGCCCCAGCATTTT.

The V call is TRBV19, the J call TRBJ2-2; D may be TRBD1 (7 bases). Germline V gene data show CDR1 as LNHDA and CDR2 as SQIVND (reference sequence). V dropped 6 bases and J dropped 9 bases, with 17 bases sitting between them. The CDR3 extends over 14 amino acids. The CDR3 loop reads CASRTTGRTRELFF. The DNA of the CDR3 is TGTGCCAGTAGAACGACAGGGAGGACCCGGGAGCTGTTTTTT.

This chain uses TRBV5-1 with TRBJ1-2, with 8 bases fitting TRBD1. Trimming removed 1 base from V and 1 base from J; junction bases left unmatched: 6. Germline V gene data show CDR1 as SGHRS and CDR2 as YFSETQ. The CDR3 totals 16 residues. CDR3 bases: TGCGCCAGCAGCTTGCAGGGGGCGTCGGGTAACTATGGCTACACCTTC. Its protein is CASSLQGASGNYGYTF. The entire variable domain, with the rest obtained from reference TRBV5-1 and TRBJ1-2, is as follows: KAGVTQTPRYLIKTRGQQVTLSCSPISGHRSVSWYQQTPGQGLQFLFEYFSETQRNKGNFPGRFSGRQFSNSRSEMNVSTLELGDSALYLCASSLQGASGNYGYTFGSGTRLTVV.

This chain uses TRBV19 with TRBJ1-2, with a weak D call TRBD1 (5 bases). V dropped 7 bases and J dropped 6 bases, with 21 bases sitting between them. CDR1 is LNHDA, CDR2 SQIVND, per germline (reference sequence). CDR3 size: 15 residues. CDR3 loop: CASIQQVSPSNGYTF. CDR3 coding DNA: TGTGCCAGTATTCAACAGGTTTCGCCGTCCAATGGCTACACCTTC.

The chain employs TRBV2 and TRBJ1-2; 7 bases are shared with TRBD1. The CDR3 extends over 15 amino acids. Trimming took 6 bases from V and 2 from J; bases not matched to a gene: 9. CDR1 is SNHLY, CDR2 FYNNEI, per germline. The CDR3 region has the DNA TGTGCCAGCAGCGAGACCGGGACAGAGAACTATGGCTACACCTTC. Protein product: CASSETGTENYGYTF.

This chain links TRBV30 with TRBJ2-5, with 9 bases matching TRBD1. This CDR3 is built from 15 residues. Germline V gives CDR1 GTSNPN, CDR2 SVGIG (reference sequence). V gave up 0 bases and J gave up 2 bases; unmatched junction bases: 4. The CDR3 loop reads CAWSVLGTGQETQYF. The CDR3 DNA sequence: TGTGCCTGGAGTGTACTTGGGACAGGGCAAGAGACCCAGTACTTC.

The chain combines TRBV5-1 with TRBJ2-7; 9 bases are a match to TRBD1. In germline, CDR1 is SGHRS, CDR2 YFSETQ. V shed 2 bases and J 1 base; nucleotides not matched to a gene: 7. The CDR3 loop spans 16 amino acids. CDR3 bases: TGCGCCAGCAGCTTTACAGGGGGCGTTGGTTCCTACGAGCAGTACTTC. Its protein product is CASSFTGGVGSYEQYF.

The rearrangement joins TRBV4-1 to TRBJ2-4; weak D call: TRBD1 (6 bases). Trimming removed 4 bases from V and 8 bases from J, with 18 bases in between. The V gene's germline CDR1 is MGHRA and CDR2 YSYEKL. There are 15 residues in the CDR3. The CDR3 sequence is CASSRRAGAIDIQYF. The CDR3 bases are TGCGCCAGCAGCCGGCGGGCAGGGGCGATTGACATTCAGTACTTC.

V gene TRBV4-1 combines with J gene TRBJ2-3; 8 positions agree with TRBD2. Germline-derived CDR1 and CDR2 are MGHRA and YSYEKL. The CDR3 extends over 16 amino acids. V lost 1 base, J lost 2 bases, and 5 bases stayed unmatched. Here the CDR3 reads CASSQGPSGYTDTQYF. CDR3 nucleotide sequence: TGCGCCAGCAGCCAAGGTCCTAGCGGGTACACAGATACGCAGTATTTT.

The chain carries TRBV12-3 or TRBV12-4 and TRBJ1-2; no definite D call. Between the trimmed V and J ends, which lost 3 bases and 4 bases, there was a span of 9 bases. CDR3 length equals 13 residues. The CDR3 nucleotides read TGTGCCAGCAGTTTTACCGGGGTCTATGGCTACACCTTC. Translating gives CASSFTGVYGYTF.

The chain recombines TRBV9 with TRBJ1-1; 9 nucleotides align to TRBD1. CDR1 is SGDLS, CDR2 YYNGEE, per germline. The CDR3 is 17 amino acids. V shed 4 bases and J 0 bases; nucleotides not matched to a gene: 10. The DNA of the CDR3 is TGTGCCAGCAGCTCCCAAGGAGGGACAGGGATGAACACTGAAGCTTTCTTT. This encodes CASSSQGGTGMNTEAFF. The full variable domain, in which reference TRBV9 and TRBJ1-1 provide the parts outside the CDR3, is DSGVTQTPKHLITATGQRVTLRCSPRSGDLSVYWYQQSLDQGLQFLIQYYNGEERAKGNILERFSAQQFPDLHSELNLSSLELGDSALYFCASSSQGGTGMNTEAFFGQGTRLTVV.

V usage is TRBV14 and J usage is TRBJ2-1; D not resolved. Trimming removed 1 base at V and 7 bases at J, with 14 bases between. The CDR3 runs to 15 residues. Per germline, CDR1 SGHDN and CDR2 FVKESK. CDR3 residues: CASSQAEARRNEQFF. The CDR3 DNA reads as TGTGCCAGCAGCCAAGCGGAAGCTAGACGGAATGAGCAGTTCTTC. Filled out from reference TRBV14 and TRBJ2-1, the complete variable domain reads EAGVTQFPSHSVIEKGQTVTLRCDPISGHDNLYWYRRVMGKEIKFLLHFVKESKQDESGMPNNRFLAERTGGTYSTLKVQPAELEDSGVYFCASSQAEARRNEQFFGPGTRLTVL.

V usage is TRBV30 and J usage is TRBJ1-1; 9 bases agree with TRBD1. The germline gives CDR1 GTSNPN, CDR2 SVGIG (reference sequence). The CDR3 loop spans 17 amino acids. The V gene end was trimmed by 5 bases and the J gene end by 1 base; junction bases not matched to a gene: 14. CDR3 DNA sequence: TGTGCCTGGGGGACAGGGACGACAAGGGTGAGGAACACTGAAGCTTTCTTT. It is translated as CAWGTGTTRVRNTEAFF.

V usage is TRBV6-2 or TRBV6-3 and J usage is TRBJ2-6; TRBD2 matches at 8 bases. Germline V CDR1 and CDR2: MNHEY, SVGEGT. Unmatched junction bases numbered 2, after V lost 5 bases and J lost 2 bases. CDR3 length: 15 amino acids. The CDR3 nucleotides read TGTGCCAGCAGTCCCGGGGGGGCTGGGGCCAACGTCCTGACTTTC. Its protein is CASSPGGAGANVLTF.

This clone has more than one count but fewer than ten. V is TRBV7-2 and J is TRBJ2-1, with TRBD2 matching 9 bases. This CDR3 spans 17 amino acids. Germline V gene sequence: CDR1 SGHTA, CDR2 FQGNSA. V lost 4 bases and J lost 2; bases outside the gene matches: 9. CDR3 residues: CASSSQSGGSTYNEQFF. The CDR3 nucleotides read TGTGCCAGCAGCTCACAAAGCGGGGGGTCTACCTACAATGAGCAGTTCTTC.

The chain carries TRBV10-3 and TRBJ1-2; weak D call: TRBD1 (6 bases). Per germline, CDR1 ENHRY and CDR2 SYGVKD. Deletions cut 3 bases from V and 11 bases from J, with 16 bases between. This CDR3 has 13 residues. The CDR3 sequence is CAISEGTGFRYTF. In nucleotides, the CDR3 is TGTGCCATCAGTGAAGGTACAGGGTTTAGGTACACCTTC.

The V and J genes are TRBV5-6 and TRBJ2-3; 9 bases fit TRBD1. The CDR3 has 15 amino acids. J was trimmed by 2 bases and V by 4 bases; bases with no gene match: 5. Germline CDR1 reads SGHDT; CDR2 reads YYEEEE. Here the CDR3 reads CASSLRQGVTDTQYF. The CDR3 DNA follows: TGTGCCAGCAGCCTTCGACAGGGGGTCACAGATACGCAGTATTTT.

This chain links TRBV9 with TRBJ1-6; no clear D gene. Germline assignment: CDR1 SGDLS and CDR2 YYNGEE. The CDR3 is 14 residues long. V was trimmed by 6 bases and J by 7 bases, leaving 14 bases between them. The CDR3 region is CASTRRTENSPLHF. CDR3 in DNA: TGTGCCAGCACCCGGAGGACTGAAAATTCACCCCTCCACTTT.

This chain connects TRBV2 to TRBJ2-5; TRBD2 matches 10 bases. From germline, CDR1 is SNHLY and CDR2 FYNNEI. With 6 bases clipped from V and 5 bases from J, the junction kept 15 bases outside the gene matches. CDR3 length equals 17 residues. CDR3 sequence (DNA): TGTGCCAGCAGGAGGGCAAGCGGGGGGGCCGAGGCCGAGACCCAGTACTTC. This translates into CASRRASGGAEAETQYF.

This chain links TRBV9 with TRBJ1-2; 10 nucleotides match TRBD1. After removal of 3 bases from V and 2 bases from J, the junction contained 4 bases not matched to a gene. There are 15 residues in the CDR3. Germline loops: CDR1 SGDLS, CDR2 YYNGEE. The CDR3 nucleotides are TGTGCCAGCAGCGGGACAGGGGGTACCAACTATGGCTACACCTTC. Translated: CASSGTGGTNYGYTF.

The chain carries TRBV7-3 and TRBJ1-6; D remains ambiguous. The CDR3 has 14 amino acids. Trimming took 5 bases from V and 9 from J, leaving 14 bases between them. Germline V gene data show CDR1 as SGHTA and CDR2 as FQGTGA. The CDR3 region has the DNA TGTGCCAGCAGCCAAGCAGGTGGTGGTTCACCCCTCCACTTT. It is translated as CASSQAGGGSPLHF.

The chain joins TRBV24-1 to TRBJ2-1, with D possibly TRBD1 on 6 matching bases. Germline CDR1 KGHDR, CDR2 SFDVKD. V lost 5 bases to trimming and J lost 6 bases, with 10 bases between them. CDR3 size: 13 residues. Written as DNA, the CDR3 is TGTGCCACCAGTGGGCTGACAGGCAATGAGCAGTTCTTC. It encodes CATSGLTGNEQFF.

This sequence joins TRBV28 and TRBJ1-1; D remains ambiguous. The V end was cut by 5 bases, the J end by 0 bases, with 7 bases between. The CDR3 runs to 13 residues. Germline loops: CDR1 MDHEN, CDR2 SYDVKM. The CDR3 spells CASSATLNTEAFF. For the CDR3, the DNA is TGTGCCAGCAGTGCAACACTGAACACTGAAGCTTTCTTT.